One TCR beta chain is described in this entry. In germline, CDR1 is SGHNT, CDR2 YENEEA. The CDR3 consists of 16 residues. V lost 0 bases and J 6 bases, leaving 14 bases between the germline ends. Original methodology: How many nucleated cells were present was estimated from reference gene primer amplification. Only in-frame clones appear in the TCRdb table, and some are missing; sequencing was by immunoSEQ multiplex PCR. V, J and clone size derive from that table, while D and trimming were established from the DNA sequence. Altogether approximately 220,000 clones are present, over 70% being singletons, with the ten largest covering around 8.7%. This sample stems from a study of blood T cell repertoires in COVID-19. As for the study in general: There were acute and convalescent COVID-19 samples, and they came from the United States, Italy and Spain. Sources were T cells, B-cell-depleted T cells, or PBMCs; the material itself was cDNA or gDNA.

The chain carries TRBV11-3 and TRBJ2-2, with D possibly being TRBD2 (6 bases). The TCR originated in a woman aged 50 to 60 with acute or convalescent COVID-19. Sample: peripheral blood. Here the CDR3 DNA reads TGTGCCAGCAGCTTAGATGGCGGTTCGGGGGCCGGGGAGCTGTTTTTT. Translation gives CASSLDGGSGAGELFF.